Listed below are T cell receptor beta chains from one sample, sequenced in a study of T cells after yellow fever vaccination. One entry per CDR3 protein results from TCRdb running MiXCR on the 5' RACE reads. The sample holds hundreds of thousands of distinct CDR3 sequences, about 8.3% seen once. The source was PBMCs, collected approximately 40 days after the first yellow fever vaccination. The receptors derive from a man between 18 and 29 years old who received the YFV17D yellow fever vaccine. Both conserved end residues are part of each CDR3. Fields, in order: clone size, V gene, CDR3 length, CDR3 protein. Size tells how often a clone was seen (once, few, many) or the class of an expanded clone, and some rows leave it out.

size: few; V: TRBV21-1; length: 10; CDR3: CAIPDPARYF
size: .; V: TRBV3-1; length: 14; CDR3: CASSQGFQSYGYTF
size: .; V: TRBV28; length: 13; CDR3: CASSPEDKNTQYF
size: many; V: TRBV12-3/TRBV12-4; length: 15; CDR3: CASSSLRVLKTEAFF
size: .; V: TRBV7-2; length: 17; CDR3: CASSLAFGTRANYGYTF
size: few; V: TRBV6-2/TRBV6-3; length: 15; CDR3: CASSYAELARHTQYF
size: .; V: TRBV29-1; length: 12; CDR3: CSVGVTAISYTF
size: few; V: TRBV12-3/TRBV12-4; length: 17; CDR3: CASSKGALAGEENIQYF
size: .; V: TRBV5-1; length: 14; CDR3: CASSRDGRQETQYF
size: .; V: TRBV7-2; length: 16; CDR3: CASSLGPPRGSYGYTF
size: .; V: TRBV4-2; length: 12; CDR3: CASSQAGETQYF
size: many; V: TRBV6-5; length: 12; CDR3: CASSSRPNEQFF
size: .; V: TRBV10-2; length: 16; CDR3: CASTEGMGPGNQPQHF
size: .; V: TRBV7-2; length: 17; CDR3: CASSERQAATGANVLTF
size: .; V: TRBV27; length: 15; CDR3: CASSPRYRWSYEQFF
size: few; V: TRBV10-3; length: 12; CDR3: CAISAPGNEQFF
size: few; V: TRBV29-1; length: 12; CDR3: CTPARVYTEAFF
size: many; V: TRBV5-6; length: 15; CDR3: CASSSEKQGAGELFF
size: .; V: TRBV5-4; length: 14; CDR3: CASTFAGGPYEQYF
size: many; V: TRBV29-1; length: 15; CDR3: CSVVAAWGRANVLTF
size: many; V: TRBV29-1; length: 12; CDR3: CSVVPGNTEAFF
size: few; V: TRBV7-9; length: 13; CDR3: CASSYLRARTQYF
size: many; V: TRBV12-3/TRBV12-4; length: 14; CDR3: CASSRGGDFYEQYF
size: .; V: TRBV7-9; length: 13; CDR3: CASSSGWNTEAFF
size: few; V: TRBV6-5; length: 15; CDR3: CASSYLSRADQELFF
size: few; V: TRBV24-1; length: 14; CDR3: CATSGQGANNEQFF
size: .; V: TRBV9; length: 15; CDR3: CASSVDFPANYGYTF
size: many; V: TRBV5-1; length: 17; CDR3: CASSLGPRQGGNTEAFF
size: few; V: TRBV20-1; length: 15; CDR3: CSASPRGGGNTEAFF
size: many; V: TRBV6-2/TRBV6-3; length: 16; CDR3: CASSRRTRGRTDTQYF
size: few; V: TRBV7-2; length: 12; CDR3: CASSQRRTEAFF
size: few; V: TRBV4-1; length: 16; CDR3: CASSQVTGLWGNTIYF
size: many; V: TRBV5-1; length: 15; CDR3: CASSLAGTSDETQYF
size: .; V: TRBV12-3/TRBV12-4; length: 15; CDR3: CASREGSPSSYEQYF
size: few; V: TRBV11-2; length: 15; CDR3: CASSFPGQGTFEQYF